This is a list of T cell receptor beta chains from one sample in a study of T cell changes during pregnancy in multiple sclerosis. Produced via immunoSEQ multiplex PCR; TCRdb's table is partial and in-frame only. The sample holds roughly 69,000 clones, roughly nine tenths seen once. Sequencing was performed on CD4+ T cells from peripheral blood mononuclear cells, taken in the third trimester of pregnancy. The receptors stem from a female donor in good health, enrolled as a control in a pregnancy study. CDR3s leave out the opening cysteine and the closing phenylalanine or tryptophan. Each record gives: J gene, V gene, CDR3 protein.

TRBJ2-1,TRBV5-1,ASSLALAARRSHEQF
TRBJ1-5,TRBV6-5,ASSLTGGSNQPQH
TRBJ2-1,TRBV11-2,ASSLDRGSQGFILF
TRBJ1-2,TRBV4-1,ASSQEGTGGPYGYT
TRBJ1-2,TRBV18,ASSLQGQGAYGYGYT
TRBJ1-1,TRBV25-1,ASQTANTEAF
TRBJ2-2,TRBV6-4,ASSEVGTGELF
TRBJ1-1,TRBV14,ASSPDTGDPLNTEAF
TRBJ1-3,TRBV7-9,ASTTGPSGNTIY
TRBJ2-2,TRBV19,ASTFRGARTGELF
TRBJ1-1,TRBV5-1,ASSLSVRDSNTEAF
TRBJ1-1,TRBV7-2,ASSLAPGRDWNTEAF
TRBJ1-2,TRBV5-6,ASSLLRVGGYT
TRBJ1-5,TRBV12-2,ASRFWMAGPNQPQH
TRBJ2-1,TRBV6-5,ASRIAGGLRNEQF
TRBJ1-5,TRBV19,ASSIPGASNQPQH
TRBJ2-7,TRBV5-1,ASSLIEGDEQY
TRBJ2-4,TRBV30,AWRSSGQNIQY
TRBJ1-2,TRBV4-3,ASSQAVISRVDNYGYT
TRBJ2-7,TRBV5-1,ASSLSSSYEQY
TRBJ2-1,TRBV9,ASSVRGIYNEQF
TRBJ2-2,TRBV11-2,ASSFPGTGIPGELF